These 9 T cell receptor beta chains were all obtained from the same sample, sequenced in a study of blood T cell repertoires in COVID-19. Using immunoSEQ multiplex PCR, the repertoire was profiled, and TCRdb retains in-frame clones only, with some absent. The data contain 220,000 or so clones, less than 90% of them seen just once; the ten biggest clones take up nearly 20%. The sample comprised peripheral blood. The receptors originated from a man aged 25-45 years with active or convalescent COVID-19.

The chain uses TRBV4-2 and TRBJ2-7; 8 nucleotides align to TRBD2. Per germline, CDR1 LGHNA and CDR2 YNFKEQ. The trim removed 0 bases at V and 3 bases at J, leaving 7 bases unmatched. The CDR3 runs 16 residues. The CDR3 coding sequence is TGTGCCAGCAGCCAAGAAGAGACTAGCGCCAGCTACGAGCAGTACTTC. The encoded protein is CASSQEETSASYEQYF.

The chain links TRBV19 to TRBJ1-5, with TRBD1 identical over 8 bases. This CDR3 is built from 15 residues. V dropped 3 bases and J dropped 5; count of bases not matched to a gene: 6. CDR1 and CDR2 from the germline V gene are LNHDA and SQIVND (reference sequence). CDR3 residues: CASSIRQGIDQPQHF. For the CDR3, the DNA is TGTGCCAGTAGTATCCGACAGGGGATTGATCAGCCCCAGCATTTT. Full variable domain (missing parts from reference TRBV19 and TRBJ1-5): DGGITQSPKYLFRKEGQNVTLSCEQNLNHDAMYWYRQDPGQGLRLIYYSQIVNDFQKGDIAEGYSVSREKKESFPLTVTSAQKNPTAFYLCASSIRQGIDQPQHFGDGTRLSIL.

The count of this clone is one. The chain is built from TRBV10-3 and TRBJ2-3; D perhaps matches TRBD1 (6 bases). The germline V and J ends were trimmed by 5 bases and 0 bases, with 15 bases remaining between them. Germline CDR1 ENHRY, CDR2 SYGVKD. The CDR3 extends over 16 amino acids. DNA for the CDR3: TGTGCCATCAGTTTCAACGGACAGATTAGCACAGATACGCAGTATTTT. Encoded protein: CAISFNGQISTDTQYF.

The CDR3 loop is CASSRTDINEKLFF. CDR3 DNA sequence: TGCGCCAGCAGTAGGACAGACATTAATGAAAAACTGTTTTTT. This chain uses TRBV10-2 with TRBJ1-4, with D maybe TRBD1 (6 bases). Trimming left V 5 bases short and J 4 bases short, with 11 bases between. The germline gives CDR1 WSHSY, CDR2 SAAADI. The CDR3 sequence is 14 residues long.

The chain joins TRBV28 to TRBJ2-3, with TRBD2 identical over 9 bases. The CDR3 has 16 residues. Germline CDR1 reads MDHEN; CDR2 reads SYDVKM. V shed 3 bases, J shed 3 bases, and the junction held 7 bases outside the gene matches. CDR3 in DNA: TGTGCCAGCAGTTTCCCCTCAGCGGGGGGAACAGATACGCAGTATTTT. It translates to CASSFPSAGGTDTQYF.

The chain couples TRBV19 to TRBJ1-1; TRBD1 agrees at 8 bases. Per germline, CDR1 LNHDA and CDR2 SQIVND (reference sequence). V lost 4 bases to trimming and J lost 4 bases; unmatched junction nucleotides: 8. The CDR3 extends over 15 amino acids. The CDR3 coding sequence is TGTGCCAGTAGTACCCTCACAGGGGGGGTCACTGAAGCTTTCTTT. It specifies CASSTLTGGVTEAFF. Together with reference TRBV19 and TRBJ1-1, the CDR3 gives the full variable domain: DGGITQSPKYLFRKEGQNVTLSCEQNLNHDAMYWYRQDPGQGLRLIYYSQIVNDFQKGDIAEGYSVSREKKESFPLTVTSAQKNPTAFYLCASSTLTGGVTEAFFGQGTRLTVV.

The chain joins TRBV9 to TRBJ2-3, with 9 bases identical to TRBD2. This CDR3 has 16 residues. The germline CDR1 and CDR2 sequences are SGDLS and YYNGEE. The V gene end was trimmed by 1 base and the J gene end by 3 bases; junction bases not matched to a gene: 6. The CDR3: CASSVSGLAPTDTQYF. The CDR3 nucleotides read TGTGCCAGCAGCGTATCAGGACTAGCGCCTACAGATACGCAGTATTTT.

This clone was counted a single time. V is TRBV19 and J is TRBJ1-1, with TRBD1 matching over 10 bases. The length of the CDR3 is 16 residues. CDR1 LNHDA and CDR2 SQIVND come from the germline V gene (reference sequence). Trimming cost V 3 bases and J 4 bases; bases outside gene matches: 8. The CDR3 sequence: CASSIRDRGGGTEAFF. CDR3 sequence (DNA): TGTGCCAGTAGTATCCGGGACAGGGGAGGTGGCACTGAAGCTTTCTTT.

The chain recombines TRBV28 with TRBJ2-7, with D unclear. The V gene's germline CDR1 is MDHEN and CDR2 SYDVKM. The V and J ends lost 7 bases and 3 bases respectively, with 10 bases between them. The CDR3 sequence is 12 residues long. CDR3 sequence reads: CASKQTNYEQYF. The CDR3 DNA is TGTGCCAGCAAACAGACGAACTACGAGCAGTACTTC.